These 32 T cell receptor beta chains originate from one sample sequenced in a study of blood T cell repertoires in COVID-19. Generated by immunoSEQ multiplex PCR, the TCRdb table keeps only in-frame clones and is missing some. The table includes fewer than 350,000 clones, about 86% detected once. Material: peripheral blood. These receptors all come from a young woman with COVID-19, enrolled during active disease.

This chain links TRBV4-1 with TRBJ2-5, with D possibly being TRBD1 (6 bases). The CDR3 sequence is 16 residues long. Trimming cost V 2 bases and J 1 base, with 14 bases left between them. Germline assignment: CDR1 MGHRA and CDR2 YSYEKL. CDR3 residues: CASSQQPGGPQETQYF. CDR3 in DNA: TGCGCCAGCAGCCAACAGCCTGGGGGCCCCCAAGAGACCCAGTACTTC.

This clone was picked up one time. The chain combines TRBV24-1 with TRBJ1-6, with 7 bases lining up with TRBD1. Germline CDR1 reads KGHDR; CDR2 reads SFDVKD. This CDR3 is 13 amino acids long. Germline trimming cut 4 bases from V and 7 bases from J; bases unmatched to any gene: 0. CDR3 loop: CATSETGNSPLHF. As DNA, the CDR3 is TGTGCCACCAGTGAGACAGGGAATTCACCCCTCCACTTT.

The chain links TRBV7-9 to TRBJ2-5; possibly TRBD2 for D (5 bases). V shed 3 bases and J shed 5 bases, with 13 bases lying between them. CDR3 length: 14 amino acids. The germline gives CDR1 SEHNR, CDR2 FQNEAQ (reference sequence). The CDR3 DNA follows: TGTGCCAGCAGCTTGCCGTTCGGGGATGAGACCCAGTACTTC. Protein product: CASSLPFGDETQYF.

The chain has TRBV28 and TRBJ2-7; unclear D gene. Trimming pared 8 bases from V and 3 bases from J, leaving 8 bases between. Germline values: CDR1 MDHEN, CDR2 SYDVKM. The CDR3 has 11 residues. CDR3 DNA sequence: TGTGCCAGCGGATCGGGCTACGAGCAGTACTTC. Translation gives CASGSGYEQYF.

V is TRBV12-3 or TRBV12-4 and J is TRBJ2-1, with no clear D. There are 12 residues in the CDR3. Trimming left V 3 bases short and J 8 bases short, with 8 bases between. The CDR3 DNA follows: TGTGCCAGCAGTTTTTCCACAGATGAGCAGTTCTTC. Translation: CASSFSTDEQFF.

The rearrangement links TRBV11-2 to TRBJ1-2, with a possible D match to TRBD1 (6 bases). V lost 6 bases, J lost 5 bases, and 13 bases lay in between. CDR3 size: 13 residues. The germline gives CDR1 SGHAT, CDR2 FQNNGV. As DNA, the CDR3 is TGTGCCAGCAGACCTACAGGGTATTATGGCTACACCTTC. This codes for CASRPTGYYGYTF.

In nucleotides, the CDR3 is TGCGCCAGCAGCTTGGGCGGGGGTTTCTACGAGCAGTACTTC. It is translated as CASSLGGGFYEQYF. The chain uses TRBV5-1 and TRBJ2-7; 7 nucleotides match TRBD2. The CDR3 is 14 amino acids. The germline V gene encodes CDR1 SGHRS and CDR2 YFSETQ. The V gene end was trimmed by 0 bases and the J gene end by 3 bases; junction bases not matched to a gene: 3.

CDR3 protein: CASSESKGTGIATNEKLFF. As DNA, the CDR3 is TGCGCCAGCAGTGAGTCGAAGGGGACAGGGATCGCAACTAATGAAAAACTGTTTTTT. The V call is TRBV10-1, the J call TRBJ1-4; 9 bases map to TRBD1. The ends lost 0 bases at V and 0 bases at J; junction bases unmatched: 8. Germline CDR1 reads WNHNN; CDR2 reads SYGVQD (reference sequence). CDR3 length equals 19 residues.

The rearrangement links TRBV5-1 to TRBJ2-5; 9 positions match TRBD2. There are 16 residues in the CDR3. Losses at the gene ends were 1 base for V and 5 bases for J; bases not matched to a gene: 9. Germline loops: CDR1 SGHRS, CDR2 YFSETQ. The CDR3 nucleotides are TGCGCCAGCAGCTTGATAAGCGGGGGGTCTCTCGAGACCCAGTACTTC. Translated, it gives CASSLISGGSLETQYF.

The V gene is TRBV10-3, the J gene TRBJ2-1; 8 bases match TRBD1. Germline V lookup: CDR1 ENHRY, CDR2 SYGVKD. J gave up 8 bases and V 2 bases, and 8 bases lay outside the gene matches. The CDR3 spans 15 residues. The CDR3 here is CAISEQGQVGDEQFF. CDR3 bases: TGTGCCATCAGTGAGCAGGGACAGGTAGGAGATGAGCAGTTCTTC.

This clone was recorded only once. This chain links TRBV28 with TRBJ1-5; 10 nucleotides match TRBD1. In germline, CDR1 is MDHEN, CDR2 SYDVKM. V gave up 6 bases and J gave up 5 bases; unmatched junction bases: 7. This CDR3 has 15 amino acids. DNA of the CDR3: TGTGCCAGCAGCACTCCCGGGACAGGGGATCAGCCCCAGCATTTT. This sequence encodes CASSTPGTGDQPQHF.

This chain uses TRBV9 with TRBJ2-5; D is undetermined. Trimming took 4 bases from V and 0 from J, leaving 7 bases between them. CDR3 size: 13 residues. From germline, CDR1 is SGDLS and CDR2 YYNGEE. The CDR3 DNA reads as TGTGCCAGCAGCCCTAGGTACCAAGAGACCCAGTACTTC. It codes for CASSPRYQETQYF.

The chain recombines TRBV7-9 with TRBJ1-2; possible D gene TRBD1, 6 bases. The germline V gene has CDR1 SEHNR and CDR2 FQNEAQ (reference sequence). V was clipped by 7 bases and J by 8 bases, with 14 bases between them. This CDR3 comprises 12 residues. The CDR3 coding sequence is TGTGCCAGCAATGGACAGATGTCGGGCTACACCTTC. As protein: CASNGQMSGYTF.

This chain uses TRBV2 with TRBJ2-5, with 10 bases that match TRBD2. The germline V gene encodes CDR1 SNHLY and CDR2 FYNNEI. Germline trimming cut 7 bases from V and 7 bases from J; bases unmatched to any gene: 12. This CDR3 contains 15 residues. The CDR3 here is CASTDSGGARGTQYF. The CDR3 nucleotides read TGTGCCAGCACCGACAGCGGGGGGGCACGCGGGACCCAGTACTTC.

The gene calls are TRBV20-1 and TRBJ2-7; tentatively, D is TRBD1 (5 bases). CDR1 and CDR2 from the germline V gene are DFQATT and SNEGSKA (reference sequence). The V end lost 3 bases, the J end lost 2 bases, and 8 bases lay between the germline ends. The CDR3 contains 12 residues. In nucleotides, the CDR3 is TGCAGTGCTAGTAAACAGGCCTACGAGCAGTACTTC. It is translated as CSASKQAYEQYF.

This clone was seen just once. The chain combines TRBV6-4 with TRBJ2-3; D is possibly TRBD1 (5 bases). Germline V lookup: CDR1 MRHNA, CDR2 SNTAGT. The CDR3 loop spans 12 amino acids. V was shortened by 5 bases and J by 8 bases, with 11 bases between the two germline ends. Written as DNA, the CDR3 is TGTGCCAGCAGTAAGGGCCAGGGTACGCAGTATTTT. It encodes CASSKGQGTQYF.

The V call is TRBV7-9, the J call TRBJ2-4; 8 bases fit TRBD2. CDR3 size: 17 residues. J gave up 0 bases and V 3 bases, and 7 bases lay outside the gene matches. The V gene's germline CDR1 is SEHNR and CDR2 FQNEAQ (reference sequence). The CDR3 DNA reads TGTGCCAGCAGCTTCTCTCGGGGGGGCGAAGCCAAAAACATTCAGTACTTC. Amino acids: CASSFSRGGEAKNIQYF. Supplemented by reference TRBV7-9 and TRBJ2-4, the full variable domain reads DTGVSQNPRHKITKRGQNVTFRCDPISEHNRLYWYRQTLGQGPEFLTYFQNEAQLEKSRLLSDRFSAERPKGSFSTLEIQRTEQGDSAMYLCASSFSRGGEAKNIQYFGAGTRLSVL.

V and J are TRBV23-1 and TRBJ2-7; 9 bases agree with TRBD2. TRBV23-1 is an open reading frame, and its role is uncertain. The CDR3 is 15 amino acids. With V trimmed by 8 bases and J by 9 bases, 17 bases remained unmatched. CDR3 coding DNA: TGCGCCAGCGCTAGTGGGACTAGCTCCTACGAATTGCAGTACTTC. Its translation is CASASGTSSYELQYF.

The chain recombines TRBV3-1 (or the pseudogene TRBV3-2) with TRBJ1-5, with D tentatively TRBD1 (5 bases). Between the trimmed V and J ends, which lost 8 bases and 7 bases, there was a span of 12 bases. The CDR3 is 12 amino acids. Looked up from germline, CDR1 is LGHDT and CDR2 is YNNKEL (reference sequence). CDR3 sequence reads: CASGGIGQPQHF. The DNA of the CDR3 is TGTGCCAGCGGGGGGATAGGGCAGCCCCAGCATTTT.

This clone was recorded once. This chain connects TRBV29-1 to TRBJ2-7; 10 positions match TRBD2. CDR1 and CDR2 (germline): SQVTM, ANQGSEA. The CDR3 runs 13 residues. Germline trimming cut 4 bases from V and 7 bases from J; bases unmatched to any gene: 7. CDR3 sequence: CSVGSGGAREQYF. CDR3 coding DNA: TGCAGCGTTGGAAGCGGGGGGGCCCGAGAGCAGTACTTC.

The gene calls are TRBV20-1 and TRBJ1-5; no reliable D call. V lost 3 bases and J lost 3, with 6 bases in between. This CDR3 is 12 amino acids long. Germline CDR1 is DFQATT and CDR2 is SNEGSKA (reference sequence). CDR3 DNA sequence: TGCAGTGCTAGTCCTCCCAATCAGCCCCAGCATTTT. Residues: CSASPPNQPQHF.

This clone was recorded only once. This chain connects TRBV6-5 to TRBJ1-2; TRBD1 aligns across 9 bases. The CDR3 is 14 residues long. CDR1 MNHEY and CDR2 SVGAGI come from the germline V gene. V dropped 4 bases and J dropped 4; count of bases not matched to a gene: 4. The CDR3 region has the DNA TGTGCCAGCAGTTCGGACAGGGGAAGCTATGGCTACACCTTC. It translates to CASSSDRGSYGYTF.

This chain connects TRBV24-1 to TRBJ2-5; the match to TRBD2 covers 11 bases. This CDR3 is built from 16 residues. The germline V gene has CDR1 KGHDR and CDR2 SFDVKD. Trimming at V came to 2 bases and at J to 4 bases, leaving 5 bases not matched to a gene. The CDR3 loop reads CATSDSLAGGRETQYF. Here the CDR3 DNA reads TGTGCCACCAGTGATTCCTTAGCGGGGGGGCGAGAGACCCAGTACTTC.

This clone was seen a single time. This chain uses TRBV6-5 with TRBJ1-3; possibly TRBD1 for D (6 bases). V lost 7 bases, J lost 5 bases, and 12 bases lay in between. The CDR3 runs to 13 residues. Germline CDR1 reads MNHEY; CDR2 reads SVGAGI. The CDR3 nucleotides are TGTGCCAGCAACCAGGGACAAAGAAACACCATATATTTT. Amino acid sequence: CASNQGQRNTIYF.

The chain has TRBV11-2 and TRBJ2-1; weak D call: TRBD1 (6 bases). This CDR3 has 19 residues. V gave up 1 base and J gave up 8 bases, with 27 bases separating them. Germline values: CDR1 SGHAT, CDR2 FQNNGV. CDR3: CASSLGGSWPPLPGDEQFF. CDR3 in DNA: TGTGCCAGCAGCTTAGGGGGGTCTTGGCCTCCACTGCCAGGGGATGAGCAGTTCTTC. The entire variable domain, with the rest obtained from reference TRBV11-2 and TRBJ2-1, is as follows: EAGVAQSPRYKIIEKRQSVAFWCNPISGHATLYWYQQILGQGPKLLIQFQNNGVVDDSQLPKDRFSAERLKGVDSTLKIQPAKLEDSAVYLCASSLGGSWPPLPGDEQFFGPGTRLTVL.

The chain is built from TRBV4-1 and TRBJ2-7; 7 bases line up with TRBD1. The CDR3 contains 15 residues. Germline trimming cut 2 bases from V and 3 bases from J; bases unmatched to any gene: 7. The germline V gene has CDR1 MGHRA and CDR2 YSYEKL. The CDR3 nucleotides read TGCGCCAGCAGCCAACAACAGACAGGGCGCTACGAGCAGTACTTC. Protein: CASSQQQTGRYEQYF.

This chain joins TRBV12-3 or TRBV12-4 and TRBJ2-7; no reliable D call. The CDR3 totals 11 residues. V was cut by 6 bases and J by 7 bases, with 10 bases left in between. The CDR3 loop is CASSRNGEQYF. The DNA of the CDR3 is TGTGCCAGCAGCCGCAACGGGGAGCAGTACTTC.

The chain combines TRBV9 with TRBJ1-6; possibly TRBD1 for D (6 bases). This CDR3 contains 16 residues. Germline V CDR1 and CDR2: SGDLS, YYNGEE. V lost 2 bases, J lost 8 bases, and 17 bases lay in between. The CDR3, as DNA: TGTGCCAGCAGCGTCTCGGGAGGGACAAGGGATTCACCCCTCCACTTT. This encodes CASSVSGGTRDSPLHF.

The chain links TRBV11-2 to TRBJ1-4; tentatively, D is TRBD1 (6 bases). CDR3 length: 15 amino acids. Trimming removed 2 bases at V and 8 bases at J, with 15 bases between. CDR1 SGHAT and CDR2 FQNNGV come from the germline V gene. This chain's CDR3 is CASSLQGYGLEKLFF. The CDR3 region has the DNA TGTGCCAGCAGCTTACAGGGGTACGGATTGGAAAAACTGTTTTTT.

The chain carries TRBV15 and TRBJ2-7; TRBD1 aligns across 9 bases. The CDR3 has 17 amino acids. The J segment lost 0 bases and the V segment lost 0 bases, leaving 6 bases of the junction unmatched. Looked up from germline, CDR1 is LNHNV and CDR2 is YYDKDF (reference sequence). Here the CDR3 reads CATSRDVLGQGSYEQYF. For the CDR3, the DNA is TGTGCCACCAGCAGAGATGTATTGGGACAGGGCTCCTACGAGCAGTACTTC.

This chain links TRBV5-6 with TRBJ1-1; 7 bases agree with TRBD1. There are 13 residues in the CDR3. V lost 4 bases and J lost 7; bases outside the gene matches: 7. Germline V CDR1 and CDR2: SGHDT, YYEEEE. CDR3 nucleotide sequence: TGTGCCAGCAGCCTGACAGGGCGGGGTGAAGCTTTCTTT. This sequence encodes CASSLTGRGEAFF. The variable domain in full, with the rest retrieved from reference TRBV5-6 and TRBJ1-1, is DAGVTQSPTHLIKTRGQQVTLRCSPKSGHDTVSWYQQALGQGPQFIFQYYEEEERQRGNFPDRFSGHQFPNYSSELNVNALLLGDSALYLCASSLTGRGEAFFGQGTRLTVV.

The chain has TRBV5-6 and TRBJ2-1, with D perhaps TRBD2 (6 bases). Germline lookup yields CDR1 SGHDT and CDR2 YYEEEE. The germline V and J ends were trimmed by 0 bases and 3 bases, with 16 bases remaining between them. The CDR3 length is 17 residues. CDR3 sequence reads: CASSLAQAGYFYNEQFF. The CDR3 DNA reads as TGTGCCAGCAGCTTGGCCCAGGCGGGGTATTTCTACAATGAGCAGTTCTTC.